This T cell receptor (beta chain) comes out of a study of T cell repertoires in cytomegalovirus infection. About the research overall: From public TCR beta signatures came an indication of both CMV infection and matching HLA type.

This clonotype was recorded many times. The antigen is unknown. TCRdb reprocessed the reads via MiXCR and lists one record per CDR3 protein. The profile shows some 220,000 distinct CDR3 sequences, 5% to 8.5% of them singletons. General study findings and limits: Accumulated public TCR beta family frequency recognized individuals carrying CMV together with the relevant HLA. Clonotypes of TCR beta that were HLA-C-restricted and CMV-specific dominated the ex vivo response.

This receptor was taken from a human donor in good health (CMV status not recorded). Some clones in this sample may be carry-over from other donors' samples. Sequenced material: PBMCs.

CDR3 nucleotide sequence: TGTGCCAGCAGCGAGGGACAGGGAGGGGACACTGAAGCTTTCTTT. Protein sequence: CASSEGQGGDTEAFF. The J gene is TRBJ1-1, the V gene TRBV7-9; 9 bases map to TRBD1. Germline assignment: CDR1 SEHNR and CDR2 FQNEAQ (reference sequence). The CDR3 runs 15 residues. The V and J ends lost 5 bases and 3 bases, in that order; junction bases with no gene match: 7.